This T cell receptor (beta chain) was observed in a study of monozygotic twins with inflammatory bowel disease. General observations from the study: IBD patients share fewer clonotypes with other people than healthy twins do, especially with disease activity.

Details on this clonotype: Its antigen is unidentified.

The draw for each donor consisted of a single 2.5 ml blood sample. UMIs containing a 6-nucleotide sample barcode were added via template switching. No DNA is given; TCRdb re-called the 5' RACE reads and lists each CDR3 protein once. The ten most abundant clones cover 2% to 2.5% of a sample with approximately 330,000 distinct CDR3 sequences. What was sequenced was blood. The clonotype was recovered from a human donor with ulcerative colitis or Crohn's disease, or a healthy co-twin of an affected twin (not recorded which).

The CDR3 region is CSARDQGTNTEAFF. The chain has TRBV20-1 and TRBJ1-1; TCRdb lists TRBD1, though no DNA is available to test this call. Germline V gene data show CDR1 as DFQATT and CDR2 as SNEGSKA (reference sequence). This CDR3 comprises 14 residues.